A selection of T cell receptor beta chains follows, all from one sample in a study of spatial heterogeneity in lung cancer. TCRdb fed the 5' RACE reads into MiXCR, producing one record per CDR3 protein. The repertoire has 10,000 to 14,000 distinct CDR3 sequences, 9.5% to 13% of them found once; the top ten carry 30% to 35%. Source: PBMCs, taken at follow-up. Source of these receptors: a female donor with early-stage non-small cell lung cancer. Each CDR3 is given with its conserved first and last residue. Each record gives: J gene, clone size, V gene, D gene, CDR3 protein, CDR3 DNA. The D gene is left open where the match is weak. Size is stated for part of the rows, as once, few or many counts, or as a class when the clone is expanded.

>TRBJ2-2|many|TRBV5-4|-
CAFSWENGELFF
TGTGCCTTCAGTTGGGAAAACGGGGAGCTGTTTTTT
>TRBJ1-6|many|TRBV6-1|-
CASRLEGELKNSPLHF
TGTGCCAGCAGGCTAGAGGGGGAATTAAAGAATTCACCCCTCCACTTT
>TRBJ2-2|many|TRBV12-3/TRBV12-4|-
CASSFGMNTGELFF
TGTGCCAGCAGTTTTGGTATGAACACCGGGGAGCTGTTTTTT
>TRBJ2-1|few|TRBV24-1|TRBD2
CATSLAGVNEQFF
TGTGCCACCAGTCTAGCGGGAGTGAATGAGCAGTTCTTC
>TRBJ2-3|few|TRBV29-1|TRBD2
CSVGLAGGVSTDTQYF
TGCAGCGTTGGGCTAGCGGGAGGAGTAAGCACAGATACGCAGTATTTT
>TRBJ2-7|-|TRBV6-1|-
CASSRYSYEQYF
TGTGCCAGCAGTCGTTACTCCTACGAGCAGTACTTC
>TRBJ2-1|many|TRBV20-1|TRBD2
CSAPSLLAGAYNEQFF
TGCAGTGCTCCTTCCTTACTAGCGGGAGCTTACAATGAGCAGTTCTTC
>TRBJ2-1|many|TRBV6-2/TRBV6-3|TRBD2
CASTRLAGGTKWGNEQFF
TGTGCCAGCACCCGACTAGCGGGGGGTACCAAATGGGGCAATGAGCAGTTCTTC
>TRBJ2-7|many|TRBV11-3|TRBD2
CASSVITGTSGRSRYEQYF
TGTGCCAGCAGCGTTATCACGGGGACTAGCGGGAGGTCTAGGTACGAGCAGTACTTC
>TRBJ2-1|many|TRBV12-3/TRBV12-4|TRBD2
CASSFRAGRVNEQFF
TGTGCCAGCAGTTTCAGGGCGGGGAGGGTCAATGAGCAGTTCTTC
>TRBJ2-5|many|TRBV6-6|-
CASTLGGGMKTQYF
TGTGCCAGCACCCTCGGTGGAGGGATGAAGACCCAGTACTTC
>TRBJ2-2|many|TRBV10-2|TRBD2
CASRPVAGDGTGELFF
TGCGCCAGCAGGCCCGTAGCGGGGGACGGCACCGGGGAGCTGTTTTTT
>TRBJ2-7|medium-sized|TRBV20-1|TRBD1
CSAQFPGTDAYEQYF
TGCAGTGCCCAATTCCCCGGGACAGACGCCTACGAGCAGTACTTC
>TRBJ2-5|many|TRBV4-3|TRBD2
CASSQEPYLREGVKTQYF
TGCGCCAGCAGCCAAGAGCCCTACTTGCGGGAGGGTGTAAAGACCCAGTACTTC
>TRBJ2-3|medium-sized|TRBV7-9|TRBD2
CASSPTSGGSTDTQYF
TGTGCCAGCAGCCCGACTAGCGGGGGTAGCACAGATACGCAGTATTTT
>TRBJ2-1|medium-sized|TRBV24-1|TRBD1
CATSETGGSYNEQFF
TGTGCCACCAGTGAAACAGGGGGCTCCTACAATGAGCAGTTCTTC
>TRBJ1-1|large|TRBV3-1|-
CASSQGERTEAFF
TGTGCCAGCAGCCAAGGCGAAAGGACTGAAGCTTTCTTT
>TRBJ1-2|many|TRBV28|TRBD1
CASSWTGSPYTF
TGTGCCAGCAGTTGGACAGGTTCTCCGTACACCTTC
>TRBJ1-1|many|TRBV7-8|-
CASSLVLNTEAFF
TGTGCCAGCAGCTTAGTCCTGAACACTGAAGCTTTCTTT
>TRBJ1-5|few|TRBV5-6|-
CASSPDLNQPQHF
TGTGCCAGCAGCCCGGACCTCAATCAGCCCCAGCATTTT
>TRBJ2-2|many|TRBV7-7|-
CASRSTGNTGELFF
TGTGCTAGCAGGTCAACTGGGAACACCGGGGAGCTGTTTTTT
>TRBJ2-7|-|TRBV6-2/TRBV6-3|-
CASSPGHYYEQYF
TGTGCCAGCAGTCCCGGACACTACTACGAGCAGTACTTC
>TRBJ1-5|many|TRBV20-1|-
CSASDLRDSNQPQHF
TGCAGTGCTAGTGACCTGCGGGACAGCAATCAGCCCCAGCATTTT
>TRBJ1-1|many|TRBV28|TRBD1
CASSSQGVTEAFF
TGTGCCAGCAGTTCACAGGGGGTGACTGAAGCTTTCTTT
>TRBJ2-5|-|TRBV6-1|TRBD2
CASSERAGAQTQYF
TGTGCCAGCAGTGAAAGAGCGGGGGCCCAGACCCAGTACTTC
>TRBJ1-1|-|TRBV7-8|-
CASSLPLRWNTEAFF
TGTGCCAGCAGCTTACCCCTCCGGTGGAACACTGAAGCTTTCTTT
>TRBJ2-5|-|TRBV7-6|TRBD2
CASSPSGVQETQYF
TGTGCCAGCAGCCCTAGCGGAGTGCAAGAGACCCAGTACTTC
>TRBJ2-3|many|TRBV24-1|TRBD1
CATSRGQGVTDTQYF
TGTGCCACCAGTAGGGGACAGGGGGTGACAGATACGCAGTATTTT
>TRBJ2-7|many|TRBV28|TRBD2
CASSELHASGNYEQYF
TGTGCCAGCAGTGAACTCCACGCTAGCGGGAATTACGAGCAGTACTTC